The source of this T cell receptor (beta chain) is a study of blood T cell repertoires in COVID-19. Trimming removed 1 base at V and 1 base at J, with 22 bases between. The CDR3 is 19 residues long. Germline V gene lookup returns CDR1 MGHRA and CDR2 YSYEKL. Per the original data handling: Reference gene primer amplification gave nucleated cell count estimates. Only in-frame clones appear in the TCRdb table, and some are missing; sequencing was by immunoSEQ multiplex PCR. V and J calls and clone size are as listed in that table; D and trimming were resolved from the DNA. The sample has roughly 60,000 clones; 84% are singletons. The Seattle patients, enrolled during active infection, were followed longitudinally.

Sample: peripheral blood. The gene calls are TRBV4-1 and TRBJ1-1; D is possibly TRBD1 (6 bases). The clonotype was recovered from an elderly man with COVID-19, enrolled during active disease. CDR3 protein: CASSQGKGFRTAQNTEAFF. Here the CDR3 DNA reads TGCGCCAGCAGCCAAGGCAAGGGATTTAGGACAGCACAGAACACTGAAGCTTTCTTT.